This T cell receptor beta chain was identified in a study of blood T cell repertoires in COVID-19. Germline-derived CDR1 and CDR2 are MNHEY and SVGAGI. The V end was cut by 7 bases, the J end by 5 bases, with 15 bases between. This CDR3 is built from 13 residues. Participant ages covered about 18 to 95 years across around 22 US areas. Participants classified as exposed had met a COVID-19 case within 2 weeks before study entry. Original methodology: Amplification of reference gene primers was used by the study to estimate nucleated cell counts. Here immunoSEQ multiplex PCR was the method, and the copy in TCRdb shows in-frame clones only, minus some. The V and J calls and clone size are taken from that table; D and trimming were inferred from the DNA. The table has 200,000 to 250,000 clones, 88% seen once.

The sequence came from a woman in her thirties who had been exposed to COVID-19. The sequenced material came from PBMCs or T cells enriched from blood (not recorded which). The V call is TRBV6-5, the J call TRBJ2-7; D not resolved. The CDR3 here is CASKAPRSHEQYF. CDR3 in DNA: TGTGCCAGCAAGGCCCCCCGGAGCCACGAGCAGTACTTC.